The TCR beta chain under discussion was sequenced for a study of blood T cell repertoires in COVID-19. As for the study in general: Acute and convalescent COVID-19 samples came from the United States, Italy and Spain. T cells, B-cell-depleted T cells, or PBMCs supplied cDNA or gDNA.

Per the authors' pipeline: The assay estimated nucleated cells by amplifying reference gene primers. Data came from immunoSEQ multiplex PCR; TCRdb stores just in-frame clones and leaves some out. V and J calls and clone size come straight from that table; D and trimming were deduced from the DNA. The table includes fewer than 120,000 clones, more than 70% detected once. Trimming stripped 6 bases from V and 0 bases from J, with 14 bases between. The germline V gene encodes CDR1 MGHRA and CDR2 YSYEKL. The CDR3 extends over 16 amino acids. The count of this clone is one. This receptor was obtained from a woman between 50 and 59 years old with acute or convalescent COVID-19. The chain carries TRBV4-1 and TRBJ2-2, with a tentative D call TRBD2 (5 bases). The sequencing input was peripheral blood. DNA for the CDR3: TGCGCCAGCAGTGCCCTGGGAGACTCGAACACCGGGGAGCTGTTTTTT. Its protein product is CASSALGDSNTGELFF.